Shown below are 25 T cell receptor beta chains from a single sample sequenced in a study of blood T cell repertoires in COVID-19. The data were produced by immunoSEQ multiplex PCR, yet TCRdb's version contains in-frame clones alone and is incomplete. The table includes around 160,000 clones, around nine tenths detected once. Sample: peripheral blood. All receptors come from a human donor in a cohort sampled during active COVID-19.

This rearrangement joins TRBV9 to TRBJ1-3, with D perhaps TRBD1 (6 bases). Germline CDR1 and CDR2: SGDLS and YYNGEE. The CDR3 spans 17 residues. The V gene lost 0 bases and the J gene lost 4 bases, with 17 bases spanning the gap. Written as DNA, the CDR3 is TGTGCCAGCAGCGTAGACGTACCCCGCAGGGGCGGAAACACCATATATTTT. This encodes CASSVDVPRRGGNTIYF.

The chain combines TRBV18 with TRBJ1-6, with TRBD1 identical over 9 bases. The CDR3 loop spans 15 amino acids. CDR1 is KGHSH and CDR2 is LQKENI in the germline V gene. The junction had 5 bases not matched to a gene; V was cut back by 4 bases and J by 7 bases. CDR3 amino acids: CASSLRDRANSPLHF. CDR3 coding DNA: TGTGCCAGCTCACTCCGGGACAGGGCCAATTCACCCCTCCACTTT.

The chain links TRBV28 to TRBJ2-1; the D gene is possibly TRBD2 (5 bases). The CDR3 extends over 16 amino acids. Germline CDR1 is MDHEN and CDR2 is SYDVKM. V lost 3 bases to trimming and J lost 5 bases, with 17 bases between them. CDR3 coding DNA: TGTGCCAGCAGTTTTCCGGACTGGGATAAAAACAATGAGCAGTTCTTC. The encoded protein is CASSFPDWDKNNEQFF.

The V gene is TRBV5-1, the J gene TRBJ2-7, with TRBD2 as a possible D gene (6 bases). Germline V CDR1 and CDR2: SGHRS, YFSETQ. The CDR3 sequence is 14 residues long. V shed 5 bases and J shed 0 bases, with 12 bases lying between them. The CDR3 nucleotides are TGCGCCAGCAGAACTGGCGGGGACTCCTACGAGCAGTACTTC. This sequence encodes CASRTGGDSYEQYF.

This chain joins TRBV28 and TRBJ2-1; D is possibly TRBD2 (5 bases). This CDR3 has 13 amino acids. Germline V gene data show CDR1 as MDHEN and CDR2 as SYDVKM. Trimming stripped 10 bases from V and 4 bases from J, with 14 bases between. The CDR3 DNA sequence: TGTGCCATCACCCCCTCGGGGTACAATGAGCAGTTCTTC. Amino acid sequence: CAITPSGYNEQFF.

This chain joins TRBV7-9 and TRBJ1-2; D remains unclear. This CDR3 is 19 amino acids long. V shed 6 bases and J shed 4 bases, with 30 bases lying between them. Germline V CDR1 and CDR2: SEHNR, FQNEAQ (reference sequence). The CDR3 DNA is TGTGCCAGCAGTTCTTCTCCGGGATACCGACTTACTATGATCTATGGCTACACCTTC. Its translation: CASSSSPGYRLTMIYGYTF.

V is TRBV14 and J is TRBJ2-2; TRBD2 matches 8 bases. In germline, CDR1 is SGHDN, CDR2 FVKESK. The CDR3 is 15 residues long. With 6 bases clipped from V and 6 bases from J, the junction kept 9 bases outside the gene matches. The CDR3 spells CASSPDLGRAGELFF. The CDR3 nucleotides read TGTGCCAGCAGTCCGGACCTCGGGAGGGCCGGGGAGCTGTTTTTT.

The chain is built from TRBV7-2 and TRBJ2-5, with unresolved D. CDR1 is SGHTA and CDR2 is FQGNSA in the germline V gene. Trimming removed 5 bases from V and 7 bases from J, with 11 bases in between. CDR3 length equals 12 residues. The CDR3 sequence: CASSVYSGTQYF. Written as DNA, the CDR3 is TGTGCCAGCAGCGTATACTCGGGGACCCAGTACTTC.

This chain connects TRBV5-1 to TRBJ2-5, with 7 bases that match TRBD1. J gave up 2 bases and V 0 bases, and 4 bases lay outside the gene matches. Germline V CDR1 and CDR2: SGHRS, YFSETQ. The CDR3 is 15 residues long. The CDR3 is CASSLGQGGQETQYF. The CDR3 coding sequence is TGCGCCAGCAGCTTGGGACAGGGCGGTCAAGAGACCCAGTACTTC.

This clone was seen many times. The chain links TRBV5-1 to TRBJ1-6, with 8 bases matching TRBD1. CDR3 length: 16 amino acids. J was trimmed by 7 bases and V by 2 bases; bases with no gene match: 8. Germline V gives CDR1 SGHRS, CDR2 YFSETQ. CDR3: CASSFDRGPRNSPLHF. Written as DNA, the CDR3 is TGCGCCAGCAGCTTTGACAGGGGTCCCCGAAATTCACCCCTCCACTTT.

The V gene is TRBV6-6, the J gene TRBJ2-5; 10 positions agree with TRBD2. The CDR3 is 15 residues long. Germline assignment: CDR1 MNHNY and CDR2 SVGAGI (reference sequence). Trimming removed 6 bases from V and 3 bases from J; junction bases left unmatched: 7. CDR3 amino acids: CASSQSGRGKETQYF. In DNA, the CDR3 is TGTGCCAGCAGCCAAAGCGGGAGGGGGAAAGAGACCCAGTACTTC.

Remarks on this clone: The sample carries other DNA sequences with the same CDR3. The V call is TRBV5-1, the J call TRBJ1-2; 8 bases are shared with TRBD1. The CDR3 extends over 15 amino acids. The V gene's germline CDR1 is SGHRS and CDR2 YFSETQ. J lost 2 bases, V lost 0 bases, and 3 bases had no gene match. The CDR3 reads CASSLVPGGNYGYTF. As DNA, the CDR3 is TGCGCCAGCAGCTTGGTTCCAGGGGGCAACTATGGCTACACCTTC. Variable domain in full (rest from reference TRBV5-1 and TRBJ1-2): KAGVTQTPRYLIKTRGQQVTLSCSPISGHRSVSWYQQTPGQGLQFLFEYFSETQRNKGNFPGRFSGRQFSNSRSEMNVSTLELGDSALYLCASSLVPGGNYGYTFGSGTRLTVV.

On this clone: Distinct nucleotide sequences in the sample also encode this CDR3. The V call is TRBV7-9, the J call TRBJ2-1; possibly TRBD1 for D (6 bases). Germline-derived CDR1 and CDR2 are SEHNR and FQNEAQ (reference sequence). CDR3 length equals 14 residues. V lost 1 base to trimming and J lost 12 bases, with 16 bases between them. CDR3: CASSLVPSQGGQFF. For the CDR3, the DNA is TGTGCCAGCAGCTTAGTTCCCAGTCAAGGGGGGCAGTTCTTC. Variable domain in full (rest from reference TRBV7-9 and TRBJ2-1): DTGVSQNPRHKITKRGQNVTFRCDPISEHNRLYWYRQTLGQGPEFLTYFQNEAQLEKSRLLSDRFSAERPKGSFSTLEIQRTEQGDSAMYLCASSLVPSQGGQFFGPGTRLTVL.

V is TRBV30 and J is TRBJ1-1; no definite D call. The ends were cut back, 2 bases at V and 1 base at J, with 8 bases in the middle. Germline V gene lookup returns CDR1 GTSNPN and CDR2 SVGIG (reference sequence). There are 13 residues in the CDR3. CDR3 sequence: CAWSPRGNTEAFF. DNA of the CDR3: TGTGCCTGGAGTCCCCGCGGGAACACTGAAGCTTTCTTT.

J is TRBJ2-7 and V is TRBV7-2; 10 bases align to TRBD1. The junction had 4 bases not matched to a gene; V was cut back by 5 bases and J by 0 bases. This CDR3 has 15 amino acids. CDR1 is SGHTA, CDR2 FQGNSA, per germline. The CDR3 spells CASSPTGGSSYEQYF. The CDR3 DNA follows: TGTGCCAGCAGCCCGACAGGGGGCTCCTCCTACGAGCAGTACTTC.

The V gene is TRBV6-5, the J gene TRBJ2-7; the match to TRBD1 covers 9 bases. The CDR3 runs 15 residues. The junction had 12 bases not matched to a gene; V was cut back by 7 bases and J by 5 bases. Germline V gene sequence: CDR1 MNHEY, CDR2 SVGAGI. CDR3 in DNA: TGTGCCAGCACCCAAGGGACAGGGAGACTCGACGAGCAGTACTTC. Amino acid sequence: CASTQGTGRLDEQYF.

For the CDR3, the DNA is TGTGCCAGCAGTTTGTACGGTCGTATGAACACTGAAGCTTTCTTT. This gives the protein CASSLYGRMNTEAFF. The J gene is TRBJ1-1, the V gene TRBV28, with D uncertain. With 3 bases removed from V and 0 bases from J, the gap between germline ends came to 11 bases. Germline V CDR1 and CDR2: MDHEN, SYDVKM. This CDR3 has 15 residues. The full variable domain, in which reference TRBV28 and TRBJ1-1 provide the parts outside the CDR3, is DVKVTQSSRYLVKRTGEKVFLECVQDMDHENMFWYRQDPGLGLRLIYFSYDVKMKEKGDIPEGYSVSREKKERFSLILESASTNQTSMYLCASSLYGRMNTEAFFGQGTRLTVV.

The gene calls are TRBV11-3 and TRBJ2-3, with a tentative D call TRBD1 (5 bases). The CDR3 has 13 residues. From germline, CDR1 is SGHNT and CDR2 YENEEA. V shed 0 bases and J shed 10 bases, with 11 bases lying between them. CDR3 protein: CASSLDPGAPQYF. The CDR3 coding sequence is TGTGCCAGCAGCTTAGATCCTGGGGCCCCGCAGTATTTT.

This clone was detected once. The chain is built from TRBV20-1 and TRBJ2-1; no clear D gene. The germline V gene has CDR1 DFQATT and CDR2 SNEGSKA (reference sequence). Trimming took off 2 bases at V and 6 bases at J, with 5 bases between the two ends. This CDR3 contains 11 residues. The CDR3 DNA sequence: TGCAGTGCTAGACACTCCAATGAGCAGTTCTTC. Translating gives CSARHSNEQFF.

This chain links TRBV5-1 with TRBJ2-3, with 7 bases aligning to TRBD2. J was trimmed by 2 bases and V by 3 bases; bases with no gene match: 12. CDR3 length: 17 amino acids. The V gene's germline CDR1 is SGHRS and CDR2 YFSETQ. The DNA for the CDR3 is TGCGCCAGCAGCTCCCCCGGGCCTAGCGGATTCACAGATACGCAGTATTTT. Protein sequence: CASSSPGPSGFTDTQYF.

As DNA, the CDR3 is TGTGCCAGCAGTCCTCCGCAGGGGGCTGAAGCTTTCTTT. Translated, it gives CASSPPQGAEAFF. This chain uses TRBV28 with TRBJ1-1; TRBD1 matches at 7 bases. There are 13 residues in the CDR3. Trimming took 5 bases from V and 6 from J; bases not matched to a gene: 6. The germline V gene encodes CDR1 MDHEN and CDR2 SYDVKM. Supplemented by reference TRBV28 and TRBJ1-1, the full variable domain reads DVKVTQSSRYLVKRTGEKVFLECVQDMDHENMFWYRQDPGLGLRLIYFSYDVKMKEKGDIPEGYSVSREKKERFSLILESASTNQTSMYLCASSPPQGAEAFFGQGTRLTVV.

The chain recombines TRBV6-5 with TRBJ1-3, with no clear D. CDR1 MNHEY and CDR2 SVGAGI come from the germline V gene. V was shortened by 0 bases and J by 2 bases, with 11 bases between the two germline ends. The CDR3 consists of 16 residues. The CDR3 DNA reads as TGTGCCAGCAGTTACTCTGGGGAGACCCCTGGAAACACCATATATTTT. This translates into CASSYSGETPGNTIYF.

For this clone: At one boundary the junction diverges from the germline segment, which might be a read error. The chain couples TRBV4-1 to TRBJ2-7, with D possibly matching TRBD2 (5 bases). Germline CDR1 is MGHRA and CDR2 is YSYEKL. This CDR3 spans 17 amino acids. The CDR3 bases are TGCGCCCGCAGCCACGACTCCAGCGGCCGTTTCTCCTACGAGCAGTACTTC. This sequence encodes CARSHDSSGRFSYEQYF.

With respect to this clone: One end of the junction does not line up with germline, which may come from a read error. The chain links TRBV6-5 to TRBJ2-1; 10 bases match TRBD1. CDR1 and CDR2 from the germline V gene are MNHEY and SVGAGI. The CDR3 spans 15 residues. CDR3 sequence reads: CASSRDRGRYSEQFF. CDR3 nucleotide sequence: TGTGCCAGCAGTCGAGACAGGGGGCGTTACAGTGAGCAGTTCTTC.

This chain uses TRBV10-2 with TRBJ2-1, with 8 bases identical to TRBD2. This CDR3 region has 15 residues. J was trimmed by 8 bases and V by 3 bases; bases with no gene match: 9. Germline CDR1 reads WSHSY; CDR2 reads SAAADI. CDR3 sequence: CASSDRAGGQDEQFF. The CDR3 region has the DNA TGCGCCAGCAGTGACCGGGCGGGGGGCCAGGATGAGCAGTTCTTC.